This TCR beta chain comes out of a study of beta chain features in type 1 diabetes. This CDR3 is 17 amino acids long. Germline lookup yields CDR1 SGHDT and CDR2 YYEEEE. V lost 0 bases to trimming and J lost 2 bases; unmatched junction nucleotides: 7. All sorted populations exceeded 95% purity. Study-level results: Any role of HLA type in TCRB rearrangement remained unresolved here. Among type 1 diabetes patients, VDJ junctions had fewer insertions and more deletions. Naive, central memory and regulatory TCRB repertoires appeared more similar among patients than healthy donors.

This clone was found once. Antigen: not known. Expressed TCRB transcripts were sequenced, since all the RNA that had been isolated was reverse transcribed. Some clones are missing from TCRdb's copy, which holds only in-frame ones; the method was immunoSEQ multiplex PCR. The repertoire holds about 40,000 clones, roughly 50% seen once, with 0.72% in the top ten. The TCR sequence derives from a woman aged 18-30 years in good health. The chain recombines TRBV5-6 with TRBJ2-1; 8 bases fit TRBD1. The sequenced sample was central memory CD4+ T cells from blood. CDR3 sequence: CASSLDRGARAYNEQFF. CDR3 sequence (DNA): TGTGCCAGCAGCTTGGACAGGGGGGCGAGGGCCTACAATGAGCAGTTCTTC.